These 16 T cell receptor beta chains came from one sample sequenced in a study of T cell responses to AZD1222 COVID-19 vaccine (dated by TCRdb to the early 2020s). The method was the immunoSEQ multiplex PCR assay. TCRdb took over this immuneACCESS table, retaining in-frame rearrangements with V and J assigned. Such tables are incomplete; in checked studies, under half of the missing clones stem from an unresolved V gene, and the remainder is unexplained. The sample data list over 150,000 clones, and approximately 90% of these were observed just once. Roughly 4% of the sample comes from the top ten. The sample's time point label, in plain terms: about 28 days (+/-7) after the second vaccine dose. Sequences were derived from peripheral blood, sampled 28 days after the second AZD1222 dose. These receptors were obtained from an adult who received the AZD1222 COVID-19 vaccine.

The CDR3 loop reads CASSVAGTGRTDTQYF. The CDR3 DNA reads TGTGCCAGCAGCGTAGCGGGAACCGGTCGCACAGATACGCAGTATTTT. The J gene is TRBJ2-3, the V gene TRBV9, with a weak D call TRBD2 (5 bases). V was pared by 0 bases and J by 1 base, with 12 bases between. This CDR3 region has 16 residues. Germline CDR1 and CDR2: SGDLS and YYNGEE. The full variable domain, with the rest looked up from reference TRBV9 and TRBJ2-3, is DSGVTQTPKHLITATGQRVTLRCSPRSGDLSVYWYQQSLDQGLQFLIQYYNGEERAKGNILERFSAQQFPDLHSELNLSSLELGDSALYFCASSVAGTGRTDTQYFGPGTRLTVL.

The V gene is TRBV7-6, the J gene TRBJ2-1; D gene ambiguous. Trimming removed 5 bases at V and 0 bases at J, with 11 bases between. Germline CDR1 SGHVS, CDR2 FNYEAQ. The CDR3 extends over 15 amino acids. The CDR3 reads CASSLETSSYNEQFF. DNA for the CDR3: TGTGCCAGCAGCCTCGAAACGAGCTCCTACAATGAGCAGTTCTTC.

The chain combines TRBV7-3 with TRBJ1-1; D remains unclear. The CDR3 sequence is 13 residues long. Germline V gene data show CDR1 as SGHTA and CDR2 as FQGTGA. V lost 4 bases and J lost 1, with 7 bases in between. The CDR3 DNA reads TGTGCCAGCAGCTATGTGAGGAACACTGAAGCTTTCTTT. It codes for CASSYVRNTEAFF.

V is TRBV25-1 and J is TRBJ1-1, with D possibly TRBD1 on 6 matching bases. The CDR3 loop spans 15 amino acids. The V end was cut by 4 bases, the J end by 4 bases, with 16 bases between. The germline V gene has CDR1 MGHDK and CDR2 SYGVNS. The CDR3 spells CASSGLARGVTEAFF. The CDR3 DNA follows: TGTGCCAGCAGTGGGCTTGCCAGGGGAGTCACTGAAGCTTTCTTT.

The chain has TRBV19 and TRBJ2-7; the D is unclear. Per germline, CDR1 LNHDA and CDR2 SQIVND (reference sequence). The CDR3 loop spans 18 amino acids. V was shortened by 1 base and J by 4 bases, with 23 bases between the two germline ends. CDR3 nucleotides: TGTGCCAGTAGTATAGGATCACCCGCCGCAACACTATCATACGAGCAGTACTTC. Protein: CASSIGSPAATLSYEQYF.

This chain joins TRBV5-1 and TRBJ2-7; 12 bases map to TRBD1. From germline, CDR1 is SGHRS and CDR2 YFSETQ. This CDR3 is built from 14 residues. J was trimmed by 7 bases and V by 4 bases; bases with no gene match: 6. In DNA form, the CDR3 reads TGCGCCAGCAGCCAGGGACAGGGGGCGCGTGAGCAGTACTTC. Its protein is CASSQGQGAREQYF.

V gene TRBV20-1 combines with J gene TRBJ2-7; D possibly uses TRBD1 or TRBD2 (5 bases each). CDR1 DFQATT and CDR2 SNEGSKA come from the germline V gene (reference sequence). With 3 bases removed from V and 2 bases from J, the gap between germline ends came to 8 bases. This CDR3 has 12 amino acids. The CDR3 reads CSASMGAYEQYF. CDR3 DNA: TGCAGTGCTAGTATGGGGGCCTACGAGCAGTACTTC.

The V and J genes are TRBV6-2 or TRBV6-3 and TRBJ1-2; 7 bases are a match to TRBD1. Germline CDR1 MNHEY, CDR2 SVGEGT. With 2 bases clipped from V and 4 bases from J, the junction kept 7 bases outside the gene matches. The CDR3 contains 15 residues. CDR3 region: CASSYTRQGGYGYTF. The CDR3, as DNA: TGTGCCAGCAGTTACACCCGACAGGGCGGCTATGGCTACACCTTC.

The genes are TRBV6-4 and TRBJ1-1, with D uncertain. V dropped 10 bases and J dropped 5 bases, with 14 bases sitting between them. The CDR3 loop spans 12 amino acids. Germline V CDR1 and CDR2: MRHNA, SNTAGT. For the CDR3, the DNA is TGTGCCACCACCCGGAGGAGGACTGAAGCTTTCTTT. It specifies CATTRRRTEAFF.

The DNA for the CDR3 is TGTGCCAGTAGACCGGGACAGGGGGATACTCAGCCCCAGCATTTT. Its translation is CASRPGQGDTQPQHF. The rearrangement uses TRBV19 and TRBJ1-5; 11 bases are a match to TRBD1. V was clipped by 6 bases and J by 6 bases; unmatched bases: 7. Germline loops: CDR1 LNHDA, CDR2 SQIVND (reference sequence). The CDR3 has 15 amino acids.

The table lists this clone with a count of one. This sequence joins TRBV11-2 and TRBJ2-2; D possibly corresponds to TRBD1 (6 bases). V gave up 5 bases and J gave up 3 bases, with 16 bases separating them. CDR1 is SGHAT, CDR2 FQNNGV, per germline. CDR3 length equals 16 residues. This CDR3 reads CASSPRGILDTGELFF. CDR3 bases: TGTGCCAGCAGCCCCAGGGGTATCCTTGACACCGGGGAGCTGTTTTTT.

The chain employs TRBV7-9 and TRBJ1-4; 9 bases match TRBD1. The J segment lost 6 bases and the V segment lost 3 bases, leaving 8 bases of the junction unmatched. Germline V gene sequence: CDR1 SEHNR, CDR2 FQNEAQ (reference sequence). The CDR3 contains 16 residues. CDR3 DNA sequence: TGTGCCAGCAGCTTTACAGGGGGCATGGACTATGAAAAACTGTTTTTT. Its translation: CASSFTGGMDYEKLFF. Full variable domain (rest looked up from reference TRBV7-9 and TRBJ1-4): DTGVSQNPRHKITKRGQNVTFRCDPISEHNRLYWYRQTLGQGPEFLTYFQNEAQLEKSRLLSDRFSAERPKGSFSTLEIQRTEQGDSAMYLCASSFTGGMDYEKLFFGSGTQLSVL.

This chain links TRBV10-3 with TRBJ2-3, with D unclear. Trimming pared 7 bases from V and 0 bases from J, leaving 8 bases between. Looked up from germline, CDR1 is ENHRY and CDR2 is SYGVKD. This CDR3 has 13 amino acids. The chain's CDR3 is CAIKEGSTDTQYF. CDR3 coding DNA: TGTGCCATCAAAGAAGGGAGCACAGATACGCAGTATTTT.

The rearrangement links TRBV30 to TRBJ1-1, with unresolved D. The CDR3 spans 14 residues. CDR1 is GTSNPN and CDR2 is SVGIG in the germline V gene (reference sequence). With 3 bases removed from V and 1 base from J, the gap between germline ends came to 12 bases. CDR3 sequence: CAWRKAGQNTEAFF. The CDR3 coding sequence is TGTGCCTGGAGAAAGGCAGGCCAGAACACTGAAGCTTTCTTT. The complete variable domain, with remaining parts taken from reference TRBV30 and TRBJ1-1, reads SQTIHQWPATLVQPVGSPLSLECTVEGTSNPNLYWYRQAAGRGLQLLFYSVGIGQISSEVPQNLSASRPQDRQFILSSKKLLLSDSGFYLCAWRKAGQNTEAFFGQGTRLTVV.

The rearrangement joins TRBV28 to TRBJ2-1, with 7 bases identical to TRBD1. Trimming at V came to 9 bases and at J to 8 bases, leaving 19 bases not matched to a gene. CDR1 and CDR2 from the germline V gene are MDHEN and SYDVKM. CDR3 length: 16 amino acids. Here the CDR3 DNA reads TGTGCCAGTAGGTCAACGGGACAGCTATTCCTCGATGAGCAGTTCTTC. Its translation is CASRSTGQLFLDEQFF.

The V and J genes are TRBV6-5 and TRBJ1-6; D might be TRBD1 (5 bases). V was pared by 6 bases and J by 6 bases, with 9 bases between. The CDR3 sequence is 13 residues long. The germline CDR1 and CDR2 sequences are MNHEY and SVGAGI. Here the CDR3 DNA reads TGTGCCAGCAGAGAGACAGTTAATTCACCCCTCCACTTT. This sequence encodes CASRETVNSPLHF.